Presented here are 7 T cell receptor beta chains from one specimen sequenced in a study of spatial heterogeneity in lung cancer. TCRdb re-called the 5' RACE reads with MiXCR, one entry per CDR3 protein. In the table there are around 87,000 distinct CDR3 sequences, around 12% of which are singletons. Noted time point: sample taken at primary tumor resection. Whole RNA from tumor, nontumor lung or frozen PBMC was sequenced unsorted. The material sequenced was PBMCs, taken at surgery. These receptors all come from a male donor with early-stage non-small cell lung cancer.

This clonotype showed up just once. The chain recombines TRBV7-2 with TRBJ2-3; D gene unclear. CDR1 SGHTA and CDR2 FQGNSA come from the germline V gene. This CDR3 spans 15 amino acids. Trimming took 5 bases from V and 4 from J, leaving 16 bases between them. The CDR3 loop is CASSLHSARADTQYF. The CDR3 DNA reads TGTGCCAGCAGCCTTCATTCAGCGAGAGCAGATACGCAGTATTTT.

This clonotype was seen ten or more times. The genes are TRBV6-5 and TRBJ2-2, with D possibly being TRBD1 (7 bases). Per the germline V gene, CDR1 is MNHEY and CDR2 is SVGAGI. Trimming left V 5 bases short and J 1 base short, with 17 bases between. This CDR3 is 17 amino acids long. The CDR3 loop is CASSQKNRGLNTGELFF. The CDR3 DNA is TGTGCCAGCAGTCAGAAAAACAGGGGACTGAACACCGGGGAGCTGTTTTTT.

At least ten counts were recorded for this clonotype. The CDR3 coding sequence is TGTGCCAGCAGGGAGGACTCTAATGAGCAGTTCTTC. Protein product: CASREDSNEQFF. The chain combines TRBV2 with TRBJ2-1; D possibly corresponds to TRBD2 (5 bases). The germline CDR1 and CDR2 sequences are SNHLY and FYNNEI. The CDR3 has 12 residues. Trimming pared 6 bases from V and 7 bases from J, leaving 10 bases between.

The rearrangement links TRBV7-9 to TRBJ2-7, with D unresolved. The V and J ends lost 6 bases and 5 bases respectively, with 11 bases between them. Germline lookup yields CDR1 SEHNR and CDR2 FQNEAQ (reference sequence). This CDR3 has 12 residues. In DNA form, the CDR3 reads TGTGCCAGCAGTAGGACCAGCGACGAGCAGTACTTC. Translating gives CASSRTSDEQYF.

The table lists this clonotype with a few counts. The rearrangement links TRBV9 to TRBJ2-1, with D perhaps matching TRBD1 (6 bases). The CDR3 runs to 16 residues. Trimming pared 0 bases from V and 8 bases from J, leaving 18 bases between. Germline CDR1 is SGDLS and CDR2 is YYNGEE. The CDR3 loop is CASSVASGQRGDEQFF. The CDR3 DNA follows: TGTGCCAGCAGCGTAGCTTCCGGACAGCGAGGGGATGAGCAGTTCTTC.

This clonotype was counted only a few times. The chain recombines TRBV11-2 with TRBJ1-2; D remains ambiguous. The CDR3 runs 12 residues. The V gene lost 3 bases and the J gene lost 5 bases, with 7 bases spanning the gap. Looked up from germline, CDR1 is SGHAT and CDR2 is FQNNGV. The CDR3 DNA sequence: TGTGCCAGCAGCTTGCAGCGATATGGCTACACCTTC. Amino acid sequence: CASSLQRYGYTF.

This clonotype has a handful of counts. The chain is built from TRBV10-3 and TRBJ1-2, with D possibly TRBD1 on 5 matching bases. V lost 0 bases, J lost 6 bases, and 14 bases lay in between. The CDR3 runs to 15 residues. Germline CDR1 ENHRY, CDR2 SYGVKD. Here the CDR3 reads CAISESTGLGDGYTF. CDR3 DNA: TGTGCCATCAGTGAGTCAACAGGCTTAGGGGATGGCTACACCTTC.